This TCR beta chain was profiled in a study of regulatory T cells in long-lasting Graves disease. Indicated time point: newly diagnosed GD, antithyroid drugs for less than 3 months. Generation of the TCR library employed RNA extracted from PBMCs. Graves' disease diagnoses followed American Thyroid Association guidelines. Germline V gene sequence: CDR1 KGHSH, CDR2 LQKENI. This CDR3 contains 14 residues. Trimming took off 2 bases at V and 7 bases at J, with 14 bases between the two ends. Arm-PCR of CDR3 regions and iRepertoire HTBI primers were used to build TCR beta libraries. TCRdb redid the calling of the multiplex PCR reads with MiXCR, one entry per CDR3 protein. The sample has 200,000 to 250,000 distinct CDR3 sequences, approximately 19% seen once. These records were also assigned to another study, of T cells in Graves' hyperthyroidism and ophthalmopathy. That source adds: Not enrolled were patients with uncontrolled infection, other autoimmune disease, pregnancy or lactation. Researchers report that a 13 V-J model separated ophthalmopathy from stable hyperthyroidism.

This TCR was recovered from a woman aged 25 to 39 with Graves disease. The V gene is TRBV18, the J gene TRBJ1-2; the D gene is possibly TRBD1 (6 bases). Here the sequenced sample was peripheral blood mononuclear cells (PBMCs), taken at new diagnosis, from a patient treated with antithyroid drugs. CDR3 region: CASSPGGGLSGYTF. CDR3 DNA sequence: TGTGCCAGCTCACCAGGCGGGGGCTTAAGTGGCTACACCTTC.